This TCR beta chain is from a study of blood T cells in healthy people across ages. Per sample, at least 5 micrograms of total RNA were extracted. Using a J-beta primer mix together with a sample-barcoded 5' primer, a second PCR was run for roughly 6 to 11 cycles. Using its own MiXCR run on the 5' RACE reads, TCRdb lists one record per CDR3 protein. This table has 650,000 to 1,000,000 distinct CDR3 sequences, 46% appearing once. Germline V gene sequence: CDR1 DFQATT, CDR2 SNEGSKA (reference sequence). The trim removed 3 bases at V and 6 bases at J, leaving 11 bases unmatched. This CDR3 has 14 amino acids. There are a few counts of this clonotype.

Input material: blood. The origin of this receptor is an elderly man in good health. The rearrangement links TRBV20-1 to TRBJ2-7, with 7 bases identical to TRBD1. The CDR3 here is CSASGDRYSGEQYF. The CDR3 DNA sequence: TGCAGTGCTAGTGGGGACAGATACTCCGGCGAGCAGTACTTC.